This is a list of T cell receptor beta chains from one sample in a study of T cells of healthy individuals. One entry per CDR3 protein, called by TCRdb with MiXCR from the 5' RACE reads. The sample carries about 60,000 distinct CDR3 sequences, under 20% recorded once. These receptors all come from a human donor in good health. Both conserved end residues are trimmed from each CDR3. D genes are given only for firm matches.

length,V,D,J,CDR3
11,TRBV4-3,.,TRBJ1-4,ASSQGGGQKLF
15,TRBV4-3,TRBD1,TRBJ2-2,ASSQDGPGGLTGELF
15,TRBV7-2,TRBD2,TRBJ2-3,ASSLGASGSGTDTQY
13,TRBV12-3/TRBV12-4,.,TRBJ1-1,ASRKSTGSSTEAF
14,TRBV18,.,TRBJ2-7,ASSHNRGPPPGEQY
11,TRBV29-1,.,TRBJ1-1,SVVGEVNTEAF
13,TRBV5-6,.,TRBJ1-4,ASSLREGMGEKLF
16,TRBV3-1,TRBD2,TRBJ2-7,ASSQVLRRGLAAYEQY
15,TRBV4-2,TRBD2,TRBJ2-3,ASSQDLTGGVSDTQY
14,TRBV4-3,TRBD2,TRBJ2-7,ASSQALAGASYEQY
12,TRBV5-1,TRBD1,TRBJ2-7,ASSRDRGLNEQY
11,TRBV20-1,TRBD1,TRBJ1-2,SAYQQGARGYT
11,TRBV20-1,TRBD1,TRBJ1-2,SVSGQGGYGYT
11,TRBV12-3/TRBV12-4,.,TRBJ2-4,ASSFSGENIQY
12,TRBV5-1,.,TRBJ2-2,ASSSGQNTGELF
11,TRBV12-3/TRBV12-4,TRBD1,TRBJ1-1,ASSQGANTEAF
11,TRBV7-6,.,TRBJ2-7,ASSSKSPYEQY
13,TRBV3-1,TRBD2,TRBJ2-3,ASSPRTSGTDTQY
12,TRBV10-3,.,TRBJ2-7,AISDRADTYEQY
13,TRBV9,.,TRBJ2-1,ASSVAGGVYNEQF
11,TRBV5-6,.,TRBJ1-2,ASSYGTQSGYT
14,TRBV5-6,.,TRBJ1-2,ASSLNRGLTRYGYT
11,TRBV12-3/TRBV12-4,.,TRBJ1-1,ASNPEGNTEAF
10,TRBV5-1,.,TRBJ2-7,ASSFSAHEQY
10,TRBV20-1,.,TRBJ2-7,SAKGLAHEQY
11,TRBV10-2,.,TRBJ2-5,ASSVPGMETQY
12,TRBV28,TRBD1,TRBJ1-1,ASSPPGGYTEAF
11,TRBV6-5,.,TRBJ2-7,ASSYRDFYEQY
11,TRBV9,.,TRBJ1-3,ASSPPRGNTIY
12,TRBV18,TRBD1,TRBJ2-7,ASSSGTGSYGQY
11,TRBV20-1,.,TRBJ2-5,SARDAGQETQY
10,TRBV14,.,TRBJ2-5,ASSPRGYTQY
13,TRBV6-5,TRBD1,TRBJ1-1,ASRGQGAGNTEAF
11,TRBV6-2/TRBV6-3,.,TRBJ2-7,ASSSLAGYEQY
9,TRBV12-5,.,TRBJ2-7,ASGSGYEQY
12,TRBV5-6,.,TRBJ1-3,ASSLVSSGNTIY
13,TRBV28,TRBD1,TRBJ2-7,ASRSPGQGIYEQY
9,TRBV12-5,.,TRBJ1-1,ASGMNTEAF
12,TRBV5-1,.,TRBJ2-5,ASSLDSPGETQY
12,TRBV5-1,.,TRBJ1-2,ASSLGGPDYGYT
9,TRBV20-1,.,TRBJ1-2,SATGSYGYT
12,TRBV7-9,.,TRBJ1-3,ASSLEGVRNTIY
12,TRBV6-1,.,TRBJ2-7,ASTLVSQQTEQY
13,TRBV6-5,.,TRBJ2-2,ASVSGNFEFGELF
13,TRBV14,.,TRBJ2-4,ASSHGGLAKNIQY
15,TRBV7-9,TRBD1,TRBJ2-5,ASSLTGGPLPSETQY
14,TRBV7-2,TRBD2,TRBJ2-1,ASSLYRGGSYNEQF
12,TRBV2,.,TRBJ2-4,ASSESVAKNIQY
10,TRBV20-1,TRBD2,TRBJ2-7,SATSGAYEQY
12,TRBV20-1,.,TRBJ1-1,SATAGGSNTEAF
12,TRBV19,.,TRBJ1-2,ASIDPSGGRGYT
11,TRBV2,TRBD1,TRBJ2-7,ASSSGGVNEQY
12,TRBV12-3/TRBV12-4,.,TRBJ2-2,ASSLKRGTGELF
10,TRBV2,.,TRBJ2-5,ATSVRPETQY
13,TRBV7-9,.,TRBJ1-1,ASSLGRTSNTEAF
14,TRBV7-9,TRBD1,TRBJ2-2,ASSHKDRGNTGELF
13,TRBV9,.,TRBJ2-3,ASSVAGVSTDTQY
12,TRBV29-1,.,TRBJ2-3,SGRVVGGTDTQY
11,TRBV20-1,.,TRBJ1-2,SAREPGSYGYT